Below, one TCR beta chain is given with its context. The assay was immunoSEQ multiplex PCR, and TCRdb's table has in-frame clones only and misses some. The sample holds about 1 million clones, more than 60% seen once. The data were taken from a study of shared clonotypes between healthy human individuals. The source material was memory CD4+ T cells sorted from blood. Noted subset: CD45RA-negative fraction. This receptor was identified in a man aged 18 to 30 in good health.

CDR3 nucleotides: TGCGCCAGCAGCCTATCCGGGACTAGCGGAGAGACCCAGTACTTC. Protein product: CASSLSGTSGETQYF. The J gene is TRBJ2-5, the V gene TRBV4-3; 11 nucleotides match TRBD2. Germline CDR1 LGHNA, CDR2 YSLEER. This CDR3 comprises 15 residues. Trimming at V came to 4 bases and at J to 4 bases, leaving 5 bases not matched to a gene.